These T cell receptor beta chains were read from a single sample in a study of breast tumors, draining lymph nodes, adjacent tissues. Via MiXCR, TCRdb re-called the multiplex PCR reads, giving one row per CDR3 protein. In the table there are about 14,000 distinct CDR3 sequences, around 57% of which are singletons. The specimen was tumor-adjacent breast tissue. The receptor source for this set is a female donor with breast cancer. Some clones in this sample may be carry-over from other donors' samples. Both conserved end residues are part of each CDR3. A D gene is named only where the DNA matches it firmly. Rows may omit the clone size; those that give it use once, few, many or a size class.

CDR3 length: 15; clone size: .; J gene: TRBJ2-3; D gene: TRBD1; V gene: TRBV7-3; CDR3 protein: CASSEQTGGVDTQYF; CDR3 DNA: TGTGCCAGCAGCGAACAAACAGGGGGCGTAGATACGCAGTATTTT
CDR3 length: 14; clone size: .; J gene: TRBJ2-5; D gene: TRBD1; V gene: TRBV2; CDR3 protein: CASRVQGAGETQYF; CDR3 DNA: TGTGCCAGCAGGGTACAGGGGGCAGGTGAGACCCAGTACTTC
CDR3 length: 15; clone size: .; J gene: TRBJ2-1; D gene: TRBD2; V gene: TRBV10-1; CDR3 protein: CASSNSGGGYNEQFF; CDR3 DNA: TGCGCCAGCAGTAATAGCGGGGGGGGGTACAATGAGCAGTTCTTC
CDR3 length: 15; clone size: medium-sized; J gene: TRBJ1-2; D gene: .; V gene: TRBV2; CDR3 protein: CASSEVLGNNYGYTF; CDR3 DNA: TGTGCCAGCAGTGAAGTATTGGGGAATAACTATGGCTACACCTTC
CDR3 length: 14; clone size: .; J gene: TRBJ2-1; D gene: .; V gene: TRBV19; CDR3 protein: CASSVPSPYNEQFF; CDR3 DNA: TGTGCCAGTAGTGTCCCTAGTCCCTACAATGAGCAGTTCTTC
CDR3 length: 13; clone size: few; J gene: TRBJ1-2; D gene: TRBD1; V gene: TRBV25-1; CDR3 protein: CASSLGTGEGYTF; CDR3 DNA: TGTGCCAGCAGTCTGGGGACAGGGGAAGGCTACACCTTC
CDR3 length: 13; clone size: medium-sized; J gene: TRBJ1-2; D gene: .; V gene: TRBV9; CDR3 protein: CASSPPRANGYTF; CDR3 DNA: TGTGCCAGCAGCCCCCCGCGGGCAAATGGCTACACCTTC
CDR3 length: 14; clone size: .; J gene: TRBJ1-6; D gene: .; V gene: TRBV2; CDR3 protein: CASSGTGYNSPLHF; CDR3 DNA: TGTGCCAGCAGTGGAACAGGTTATAATTCACCCCTCCACTTT
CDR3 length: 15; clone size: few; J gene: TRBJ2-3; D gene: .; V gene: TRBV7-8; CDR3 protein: CASSFRDESTDTQYF; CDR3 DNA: TGTGCCAGCAGTTTCCGGGACGAGAGCACAGATACGCAGTATTTT
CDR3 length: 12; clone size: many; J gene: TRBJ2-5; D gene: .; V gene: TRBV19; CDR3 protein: CASSTGLETQYF; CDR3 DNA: TGTGCCAGTAGCACAGGCCTCGAGACCCAGTACTTC
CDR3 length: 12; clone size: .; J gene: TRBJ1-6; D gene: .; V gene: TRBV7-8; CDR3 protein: CASSSINSPLHF; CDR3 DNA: TGTGCCAGCAGCTCTATCAATTCACCCCTCCACTTT
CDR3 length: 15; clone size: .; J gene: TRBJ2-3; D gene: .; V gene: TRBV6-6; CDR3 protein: CASRPAGASTDTQYF; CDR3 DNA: TGTGCCAGCAGACCCGCTGGAGCTAGCACAGATACGCAGTATTTT
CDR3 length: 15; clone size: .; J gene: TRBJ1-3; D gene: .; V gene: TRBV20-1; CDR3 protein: CSARDRRGVGNTIYF; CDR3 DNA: TGCAGTGCTAGAGACCGGAGGGGAGTTGGGAACACCATATATTTT
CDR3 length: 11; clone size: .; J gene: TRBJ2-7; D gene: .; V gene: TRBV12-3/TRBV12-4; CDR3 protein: CASSFSPLGCF; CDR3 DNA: TGTGCCAGCAGTTTCTCGCCATTGGGATGCTTC
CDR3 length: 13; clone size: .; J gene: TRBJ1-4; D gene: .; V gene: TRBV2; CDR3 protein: CASSPQGHEKLFF; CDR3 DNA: TGTGCCAGCTCACCCCAGGGGCATGAAAAACTGTTTTTT
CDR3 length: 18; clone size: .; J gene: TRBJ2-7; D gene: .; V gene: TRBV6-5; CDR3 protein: CASSYSTPQAGNIYEQYF; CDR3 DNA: TGTGCCAGCAGTTACTCGACACCGCAAGCAGGGAATATATACGAGCAGTACTTC
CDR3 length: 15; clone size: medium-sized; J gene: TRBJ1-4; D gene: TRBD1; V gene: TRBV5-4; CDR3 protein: CASSENRGLNEKLFF; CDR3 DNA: TGTGCCAGCAGCGAGAACAGGGGGCTGAATGAAAAACTGTTTTTT
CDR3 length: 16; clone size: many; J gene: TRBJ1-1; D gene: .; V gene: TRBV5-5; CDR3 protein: CASSLAVGTLNTEAFF; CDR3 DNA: TGTGCCAGCAGCTTGGCGGTAGGGACCTTGAACACTGAAGCTTTCTTT
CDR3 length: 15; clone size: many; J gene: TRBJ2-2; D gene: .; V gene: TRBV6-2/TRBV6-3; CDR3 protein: CASSLQSLHTGELFF; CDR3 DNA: TGTGCCAGCAGTCTGCAATCGCTCCACACCGGGGAGCTGTTTTTT
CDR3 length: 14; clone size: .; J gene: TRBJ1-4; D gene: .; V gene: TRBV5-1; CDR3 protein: CASAIGGPNEKLFF; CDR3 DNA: TGTGCCAGCGCGATCGGGGGTCCTAATGAAAAACTGTTTTTT
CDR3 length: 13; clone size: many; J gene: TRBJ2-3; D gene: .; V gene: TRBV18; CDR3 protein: CASSPRGKDTQYF; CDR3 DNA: TGTGCCAGCTCACCAAGGGGGAAAGATACGCAGTATTTT
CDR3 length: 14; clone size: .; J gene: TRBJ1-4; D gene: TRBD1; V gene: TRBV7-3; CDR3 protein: CASSPGQGFEKLFF; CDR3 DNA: TGTGCCAGCAGCCCAGGACAGGGTTTCGAAAAACTGTTTTTT
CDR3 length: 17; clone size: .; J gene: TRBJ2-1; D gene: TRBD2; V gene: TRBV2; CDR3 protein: CASSHTIRLAGDHEQFF; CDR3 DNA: TGTGCCAGCAGCCATACTATCCGACTAGCGGGAGATCATGAGCAGTTCTTC
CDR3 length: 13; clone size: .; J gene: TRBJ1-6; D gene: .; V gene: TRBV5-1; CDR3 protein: CASSLRQGSPLHF; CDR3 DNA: TGCGCCAGCAGCTTAAGGCAAGGATCACCCCTCCACTTT
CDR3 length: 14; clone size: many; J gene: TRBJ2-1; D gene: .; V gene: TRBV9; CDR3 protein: CASSPRPLGDEQFF; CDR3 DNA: TGTGCCAGCAGCCCCCGTCCCCTGGGGGATGAGCAGTTCTTC
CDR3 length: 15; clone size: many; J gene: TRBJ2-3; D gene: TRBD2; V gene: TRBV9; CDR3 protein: CASSAPSGRFDTQYF; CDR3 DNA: TGTGCCAGCAGCGCCCCCAGCGGGAGGTTTGATACGCAGTATTTT
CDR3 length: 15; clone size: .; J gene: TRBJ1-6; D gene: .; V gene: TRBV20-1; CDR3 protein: CSASPSSRDNSPLHF; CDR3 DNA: TGCAGTGCTAGTCCTTCATCGCGGGATAATTCACCCCTCCACTTT
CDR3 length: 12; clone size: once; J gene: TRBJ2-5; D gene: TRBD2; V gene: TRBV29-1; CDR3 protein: CSVGQGGETQYF; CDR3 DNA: TGCAGCGTTGGGCAGGGAGGGGAGACCCAGTACTTC